A selection of T cell receptor beta chains follows, all from one sample in a study of T cells in Graves' hyperthyroidism and ophthalmopathy. TCRdb reanalysed the multiplex PCR reads using MiXCR and keeps one entry per CDR3 protein. In the table there are about 600,000 distinct CDR3 sequences, approximately 15% of which are singletons. The specimen was blood. These receptors all stem from a woman between 35 and 50 years old with Graves' ophthalmopathy. Both conserved end residues are part of each CDR3. A D gene is named only where the DNA matches it firmly. Not all rows give a size; the values are once, few, many and, for expanded clones, a class.

>TRBJ1-3|-|-|TRBV6-1
TGTGCCAGCACTACCAAGGGCAGCCGGGGAGGATCTGGAAACACCATATATTTT
CASTTKGSRGGSGNTIYF
>TRBJ1-3|-|many|TRBV30
TGTGCCTGGGAAGGAAACACCATATATTTT
CAWEGNTIYF
>TRBJ2-5|TRBD1|few|TRBV7-6
TGTGCCAGCAGCTCTACGACAGGGGACGTGACCCAGTACTTC
CASSSTTGDVTQYF
>TRBJ1-2|-|few|TRBV29-1
TGCAGCGTTGAAGAGCGACGGGACTATGGCTACACCTTC
CSVEERRDYGYTF
>TRBJ2-2|TRBD2|few|TRBV11-2
TGTGCCAGCAGATGGACTAGCGGGGGAAACACCGGGGAGCTGTTTTTT
CASRWTSGGNTGELFF
>TRBJ2-5|-|many|TRBV20-1
TGCAGTGCTAGAGATCACGTCGGCGGAGGAACCCAGTACTTC
CSARDHVGGGTQYF
>TRBJ1-2|-|many|TRBV7-3
TGTGCCAGCAGCTACACTTCAGGAGACTATGGCTACACCTTC
CASSYTSGDYGYTF
>TRBJ2-2|TRBD2|many|TRBV20-1
TGCAGTGCTAGTTCAAGGACTAGCGGGAGGTTCACCGGGGAGCTGTTTTTT
CSASSRTSGRFTGELFF
>TRBJ2-5|TRBD2|-|TRBV6-1
TGTGCCAGCCTCACCGGGACTAGCGGGGGGGAGACCCAGTACTTC
CASLTGTSGGETQYF
>TRBJ1-4|-|-|TRBV20-1
TGCAGTGCCCTGGCGGGAGTGGGGTTTGGAAAACTGTTTTTT
CSALAGVGFGKLFF
>TRBJ2-3|-|-|TRBV3-1
TGTGCCAGCAGTGGGTGGGTCGGGGAGAAATACCTCACAGATACGCAGTATTTT
CASSGWVGEKYLTDTQYF
>TRBJ1-1|-|-|TRBV7-9
TGTGCCAGCAGCCCGTTTTTGGGGAACACTGAAGCTTTCTTT
CASSPFLGNTEAFF
>TRBJ2-7|TRBD2|many|TRBV11-1
TGTGCCAGCAGCTTAGACCGAAACGTACTAGCGGGAGACGGTTACGAGCAGTACTTC
CASSLDRNVLAGDGYEQYF
>TRBJ2-5|TRBD2|-|TRBV20-1
TGCAGTGCTAGAGACCCTAGCGGGGGACCCCAAGAGACCCAGTACTTC
CSARDPSGGPQETQYF
>TRBJ1-6|-|few|TRBV15
TGTGCCACCAGCAGAGTTCTGGAAAATTCACCCCTCCACTTT
CATSRVLENSPLHF
>TRBJ2-7|TRBD1|-|TRBV6-2/TRBV6-3
TGTACCGTGACGGCAGGGGGCTTGGGCGATGAGCAGTACTTC
CTVTAGGLGDEQYF
>TRBJ2-1|-|many|TRBV3-1
TGTGCCAGCAGCCAAGCGGTTAGCTCCTACAATGAGCAGTTCTTC
CASSQAVSSYNEQFF
>TRBJ2-7|-|many|TRBV20-1
TGCAGTGCTAGATTAAGGCAGGCCGGTACCTACGAGCAGTACTTC
CSARLRQAGTYEQYF
>TRBJ2-1|-|many|TRBV20-1
TGCAGTGCTAGAGCGCAGGGAAGTTGGTCCTACAATGAGCAGTTCTTC
CSARAQGSWSYNEQFF
>TRBJ1-5|TRBD1|-|TRBV3-1
TGTGCCAGCAGCCCGCGGACAGGGAAACAGCCCCAGCATTTT
CASSPRTGKQPQHF
>TRBJ2-2|TRBD2|-|TRBV12-3/TRBV12-4
TGTGCCAGCAGTTCGTCCGCTAGCGGGGGCCTTGGGACCGGGGAGCTGTTTTTT
CASSSSASGGLGTGELFF
>TRBJ1-1|-|many|TRBV20-1
TGCAGTGCCACCACCTCCAGGGGCGGGGGCACTGAAGCTTTCTTT
CSATTSRGGGTEAFF
>TRBJ2-1|-|few|TRBV9
TGTGCCAGCAGCGTAGAGAGGGACACAAACAATGAGCAGTTCTTC
CASSVERDTNNEQFF
>TRBJ1-1|-|many|TRBV11-2
TGTGCCAGCAGCTTAGATCCAGCTATGAACACTGAAGCTTTCTTT
CASSLDPAMNTEAFF
>TRBJ2-7|-|few|TRBV12-3/TRBV12-4
TGTGCCAGCAGTTCCGAAGGACTCGAGCAGTACTTC
CASSSEGLEQYF
>TRBJ2-1|-|-|TRBV20-1
TGCAGTGCTAGAGACCTGCAGGGGTTTCCCTACAATGAGCAGTCCTTC
CSARDLQGFPYNEQSF
>TRBJ2-1|-|many|TRBV15
TGTGCCACCAGCAGAGATCAAGGGCCATACAATGAGCAGTTCTTC
CATSRDQGPYNEQFF
>TRBJ1-2|TRBD1|many|TRBV7-9
TGTGCCAGCAGCCCACAGGGGAATGGCTACACCTTC
CASSPQGNGYTF
>TRBJ1-2|-|few|TRBV28
TGTGCCAGCAGTTTAAGCGTGTTGAGGGGCTACACCTTC
CASSLSVLRGYTF
>TRBJ2-2|-|few|TRBV3-1
TGTGCCAGCGGCCAAAGCCAGGGAGGCACCGGGGAGCTGTTTTTT
CASGQSQGGTGELFF
>TRBJ2-1|-|-|TRBV7-3
TGTGCCAGCAGCACCGGACTCCTTGGTAGCGGTCTGTTCTTC
CASSTGLLGSGLFF
>TRBJ2-7|TRBD1|-|TRBV4-2
TGTGCCAGCAGCCTACAACAAACAGGGGGCGATGAGCAGTACTTC
CASSLQQTGGDEQYF
>TRBJ2-2|-|many|TRBV5-6
TGTGCCAGCAGCTTGGCCTTGGGGGTCACCGGGGAGCTGTTTTTT
CASSLALGVTGELFF
>TRBJ2-7|TRBD2|many|TRBV7-8
TGTGCCAGCAGCTTAATAGCGGGAGACTTCGAGCAGTACTTC
CASSLIAGDFEQYF
>TRBJ2-4|-|-|TRBV6-5
TGTGCCAGCAGTTCCGGGACCGCCGGGAACATTCAGTACTTC
CASSSGTAGNIQYF
>TRBJ1-2|-|many|TRBV5-1
TGCGCCAGCAGCTTTCGGGGGCTTGGCTATGGCTACACCTTC
CASSFRGLGYGYTF
>TRBJ2-3|-|few|TRBV20-1
TGCAGTGCTAGGGGTGCCGAGGGGGGGGCGCAAAATACGCAGTATTTT
CSARGAEGGAQNTQYF
>TRBJ2-1|-|-|TRBV20-1
TGCAGTGCCGCACCTCCCGCAGGAGGGTATGAGCAGTTCTTC
CSAAPPAGGYEQFF
>TRBJ2-5|-|-|TRBV25-1
TGTGCCAGCAGTCCTCCCGATCGGACAGCCCAAGAGACCCAGTACTTC
CASSPPDRTAQETQYF
>TRBJ2-2|TRBD1|few|TRBV19
TGTGCCAGTACAAGACAGGGCCTTTACACCGGGGAGCTGTTTTTT
CASTRQGLYTGELFF
>TRBJ2-1|TRBD2|many|TRBV30
TGTGCCTGGAGGGGGCGGGGGGCGAACTACAATGAGCAGTTCTTC
CAWRGRGANYNEQFF
>TRBJ1-5|-|-|TRBV4-1
TGCGCCAGCAGCCAAGCGTTCCCCCCCGCCAATCAGCCCCAGCATTTT
CASSQAFPPANQPQHF